A selection of T cell receptor beta chains follows, all from one sample in a study of CD8 T cells in Susac syndrome. One entry per CDR3 protein results from TCRdb running MiXCR on the immunoSEQ multiplex PCR reads. The table has 150,000 or so distinct CDR3 sequences, about 93% seen once; the top ten hold just over 0.13%. Input material: CD4+ T cells from PBMCs. The receptors originated from a human donor in good health. Each CDR3 is given with its conserved first and last residue. Expanded clones get a size class; other rows say once, few or many, or leave the size out.

cdr3_aa cdr3_length v_call clone_size
CASSLEAGTEAFF 13 TRBV7-3 few
CSAGGQGSHEQYF 13 TRBV20-1 .
CASSGQGLYEQYF 13 TRBV19 .
CASSLAQGVEAFF 13 TRBV12-3/TRBV12-4 .
CASSPESTYNEQFF 14 TRBV7-3 .
CASRWTDSYEQYF 13 TRBV19 .
CASKQMNTGELFF 13 TRBV19 .
CASTQKGTDTQYF 13 TRBV3-1 once
CSATPATGVSYEQYF 15 TRBV20-1 .
CASSQGLVAGGYEQYF 16 TRBV4-1 .
CASSAHGGTEAFF 13 TRBV7-9 .
CAISDTGGLTANEKLFF 17 TRBV10-3 .
CASGSLSRFYGYTF 14 TRBV12-3/TRBV12-4 .
CASSQVQGAPGANVLTF 17 TRBV5-4 .
CASGEGVSTGELFF 14 TRBV5-1 .
CASSLTGLARTNEQFF 16 TRBV7-2 .
CSASPHRVQETQYF 14 TRBV20-1 .
CASSPQGAYSNQPQHF 16 TRBV4-1 .
CASSMTERQGGTEAFF 16 TRBV19 once
CSVRRDLQETQYF 13 TRBV29-1 .
CASSLVPISSGNTIYF 16 TRBV7-9 .
CASSPNQGGGYTF 13 TRBV7-6 .
CASHGLSIGEPLHF 14 TRBV2 .
CASSRQGWGLEQYF 14 TRBV19 .
CASSRTDYEKLFF 13 TRBV14 .
CSARRTGRDYGYTF 14 TRBV20-1 .
CSAALAGDTQYF 12 TRBV20-1 once
CSVGQRDETQYF 12 TRBV29-1 .
CATSDSRTSGVTDTQYF 17 TRBV24-1 .
CASSLAEGQETQYF 14 TRBV5-4 .
CASSTGLSGANVLTF 15 TRBV19 .
CASSKVPGSYEQYF 14 TRBV11-2 .
CASSLRGQGETQYF 14 TRBV5-6 .
CSPVVNTEAFF 11 TRBV29-1 .
CASSQRELEKLFF 13 TRBV3-1 .
CATRQGVTGELFF 13 TRBV6-1 .
CASSPREVGNTEAFF 15 TRBV7-9 .
CASSLRQGGTQPQHF 15 TRBV19 .
CASRTSGGHNEQFF 14 TRBV6-6 .
CASTQSTVSNYGYTF 15 TRBV2 .
CASSYWGRDEKLFF 14 TRBV6-2/TRBV6-3 .
CASSLVGQTLAKNIQYF 17 TRBV7-9 .
CASSWHQQADTQYF 14 TRBV6-6 .
CASSEAGTRETQYF 14 TRBV7-7 .
CASSLGPGRDQPQHF 15 TRBV5-6 .
CASSLRTDSTDTQYF 15 TRBV18 .
CASTQGTVKSYGYTF 15 TRBV19 .
CSAGESEQYF 10 TRBV29-1 .
CASRATRGSETQYF 14 TRBV5-4 .
CASSPRTDTYYEQYF 15 TRBV18 .
CASSGTGGDYGYTF 14 TRBV19 .
CASKDASGGGTQYF 14 TRBV2 .
CATSDRTSGGVFETINEQFF 20 TRBV24-1 .
CASSQDWWEKLFF 13 TRBV4-2 .